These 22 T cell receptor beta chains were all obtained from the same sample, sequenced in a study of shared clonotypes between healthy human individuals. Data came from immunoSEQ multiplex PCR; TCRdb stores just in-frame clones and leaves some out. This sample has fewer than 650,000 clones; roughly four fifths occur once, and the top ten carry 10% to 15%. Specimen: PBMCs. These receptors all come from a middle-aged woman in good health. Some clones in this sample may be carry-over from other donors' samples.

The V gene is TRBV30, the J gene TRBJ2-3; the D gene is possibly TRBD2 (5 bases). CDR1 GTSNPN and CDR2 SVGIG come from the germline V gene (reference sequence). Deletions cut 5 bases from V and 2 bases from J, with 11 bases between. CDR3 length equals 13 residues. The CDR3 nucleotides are TGTGCCTGGGCTACTAGAGACACAGATACGCAGTATTTT. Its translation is CAWATRDTDTQYF.

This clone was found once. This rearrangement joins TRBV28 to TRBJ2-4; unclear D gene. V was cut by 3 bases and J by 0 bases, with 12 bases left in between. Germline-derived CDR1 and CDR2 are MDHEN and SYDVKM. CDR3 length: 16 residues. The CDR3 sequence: CASSFNRLGAKNIQYF. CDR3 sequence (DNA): TGTGCCAGCAGTTTCAATCGATTGGGAGCCAAAAACATTCAGTACTTC.

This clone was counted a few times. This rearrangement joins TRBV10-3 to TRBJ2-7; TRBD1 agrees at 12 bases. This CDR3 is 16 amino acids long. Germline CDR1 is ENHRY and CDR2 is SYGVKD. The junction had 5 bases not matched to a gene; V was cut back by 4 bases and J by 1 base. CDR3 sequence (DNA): TGTGCCATCAGTGTCCCGGGACAGGGGGCATCCTACGAGCAGTACTTC. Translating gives CAISVPGQGASYEQYF.

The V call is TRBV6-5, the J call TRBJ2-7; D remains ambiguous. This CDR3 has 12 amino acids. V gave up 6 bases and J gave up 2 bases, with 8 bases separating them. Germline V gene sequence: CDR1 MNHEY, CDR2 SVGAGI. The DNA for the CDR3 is TGTGCCAGCAGGACGGATACCTACGAGCAGTACTTC. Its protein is CASRTDTYEQYF.

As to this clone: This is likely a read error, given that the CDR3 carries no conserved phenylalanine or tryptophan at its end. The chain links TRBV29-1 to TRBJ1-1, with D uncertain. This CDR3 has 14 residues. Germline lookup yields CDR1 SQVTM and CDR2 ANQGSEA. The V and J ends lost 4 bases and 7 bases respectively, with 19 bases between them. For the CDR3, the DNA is TGCAGCGTTGCCCTAACCCGGGGTGGGATTGAAGCTTTCCTT. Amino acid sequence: CSVALTRGGIEAFL.

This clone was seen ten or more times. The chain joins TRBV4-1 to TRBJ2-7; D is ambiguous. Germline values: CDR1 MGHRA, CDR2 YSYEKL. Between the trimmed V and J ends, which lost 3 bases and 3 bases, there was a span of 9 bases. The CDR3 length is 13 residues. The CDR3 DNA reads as TGCGCCAGCAGCCAGCTTGACAACTACGAGCAGTACTTC. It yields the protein CASSQLDNYEQYF.

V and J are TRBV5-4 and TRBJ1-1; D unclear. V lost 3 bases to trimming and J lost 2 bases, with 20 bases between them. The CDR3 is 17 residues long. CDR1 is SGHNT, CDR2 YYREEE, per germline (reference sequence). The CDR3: CASSSLTTPSSNTEAFF. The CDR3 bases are TGTGCCAGCAGCTCGCTAACGACACCTTCCTCCAACACTGAAGCTTTCTTT.

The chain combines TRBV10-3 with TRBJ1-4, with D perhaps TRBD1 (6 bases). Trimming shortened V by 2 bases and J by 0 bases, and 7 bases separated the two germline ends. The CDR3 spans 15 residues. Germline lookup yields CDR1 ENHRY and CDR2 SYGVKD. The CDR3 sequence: CAISEGQPTNEKLFF. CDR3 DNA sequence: TGTGCCATCAGTGAGGGACAGCCAACTAATGAAAAACTGTTTTTT.

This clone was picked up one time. The CDR3 sequence: CASSPGGGNEQFF. The CDR3 bases are TGTGCCAGCAGCCCCGGGGGGGGAAATGAGCAGTTCTTC. The genes are TRBV7-3 and TRBJ2-1; 8 nucleotides agree with TRBD2. The CDR3 is 13 residues long. The germline gives CDR1 SGHTA, CDR2 FQGTGA. Losses at the gene ends were 5 bases for V and 7 bases for J; bases not matched to a gene: 4.

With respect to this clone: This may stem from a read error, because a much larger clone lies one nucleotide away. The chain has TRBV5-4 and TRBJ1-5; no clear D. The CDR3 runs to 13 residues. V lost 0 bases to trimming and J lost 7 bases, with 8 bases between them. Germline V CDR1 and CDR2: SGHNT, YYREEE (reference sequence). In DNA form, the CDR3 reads TGTGCCAGCAGCTTGGACCCGAGCCAGCCCCAGCATTTT. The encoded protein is CASSLDPSQPQHF.

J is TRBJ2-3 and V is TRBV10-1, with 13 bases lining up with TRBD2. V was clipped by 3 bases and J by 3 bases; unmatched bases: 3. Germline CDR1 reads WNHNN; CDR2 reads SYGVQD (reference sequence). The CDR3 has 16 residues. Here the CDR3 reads CASSDRLAGGTDTQYF. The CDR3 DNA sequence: TGCGCCAGCAGTGACCGACTAGCGGGAGGAACAGATACGCAGTATTTT.

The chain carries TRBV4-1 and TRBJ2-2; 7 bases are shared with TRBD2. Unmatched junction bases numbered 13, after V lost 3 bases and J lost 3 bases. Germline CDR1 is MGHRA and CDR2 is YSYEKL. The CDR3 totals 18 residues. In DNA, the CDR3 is TGCGCCAGCAGCCACCCCCGAAGTAGGGCGGGGGACACCGGGGAGCTGTTTTTT. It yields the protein CASSHPRSRAGDTGELFF.

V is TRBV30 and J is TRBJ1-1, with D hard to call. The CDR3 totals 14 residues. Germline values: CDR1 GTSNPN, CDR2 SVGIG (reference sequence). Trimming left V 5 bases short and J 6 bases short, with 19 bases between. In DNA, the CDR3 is TGTGCCTGGGACCCTGTTAAGGGAAGCGCTGAAGCTTTCTTT. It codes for CAWDPVKGSAEAFF.

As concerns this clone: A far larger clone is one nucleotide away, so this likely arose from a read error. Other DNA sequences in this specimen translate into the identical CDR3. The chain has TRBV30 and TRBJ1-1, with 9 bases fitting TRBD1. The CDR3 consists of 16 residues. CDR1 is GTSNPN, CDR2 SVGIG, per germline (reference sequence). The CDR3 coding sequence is TGTGCCTACATAGTCCCGGGACAGGGATCGAACACCGAAGCTTTCTTT. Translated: CAYIVPGQGSNTEAFF.

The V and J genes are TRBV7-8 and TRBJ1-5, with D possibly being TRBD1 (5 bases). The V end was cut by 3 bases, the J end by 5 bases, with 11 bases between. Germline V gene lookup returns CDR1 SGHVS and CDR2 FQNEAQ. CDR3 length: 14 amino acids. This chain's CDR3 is CASSFRGKDQPQHF. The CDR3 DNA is TGTGCCAGCAGCTTCCGGGGGAAGGATCAGCCCCAGCATTTT. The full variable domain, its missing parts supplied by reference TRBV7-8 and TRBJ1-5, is GAGVSQSPRYKVAKRGQDVALRCDPISGHVSLFWYQQALGQGPEFLTYFQNEAQLDKSGLPSDRFFAERPEGSVSTLKIQRTQQEDSAVYLCASSFRGKDQPQHFGDGTRLSIL.

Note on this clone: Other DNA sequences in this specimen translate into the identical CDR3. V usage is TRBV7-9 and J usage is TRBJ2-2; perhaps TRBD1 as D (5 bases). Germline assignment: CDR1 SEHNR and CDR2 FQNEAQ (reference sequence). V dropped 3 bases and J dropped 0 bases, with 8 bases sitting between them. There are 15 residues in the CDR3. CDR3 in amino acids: CASSLGLANTGELFF. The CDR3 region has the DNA TGTGCCAGCAGCTTGGGGCTAGCGAACACCGGGGAGCTGTTTTTT. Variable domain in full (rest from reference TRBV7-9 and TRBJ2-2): DTGVSQNPRHKITKRGQNVTFRCDPISEHNRLYWYRQTLGQGPEFLTYFQNEAQLEKSRLLSDRFSAERPKGSFSTLEIQRTEQGDSAMYLCASSLGLANTGELFFGEGSRLTVL.

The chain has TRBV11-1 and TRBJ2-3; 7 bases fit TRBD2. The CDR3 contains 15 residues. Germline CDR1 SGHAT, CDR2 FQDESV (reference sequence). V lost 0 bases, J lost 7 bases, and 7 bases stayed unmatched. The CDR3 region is CASSLAGLAAYTQYF. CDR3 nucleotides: TGTGCCAGCAGCTTAGCGGGGCTAGCGGCGTATACGCAGTATTTT. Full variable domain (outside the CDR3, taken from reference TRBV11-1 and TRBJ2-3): EAEVAQSPRYKITEKSQAVAFWCDPISGHATLYWYRQILGQGPELLVQFQDESVVDDSQLPKDRFSAERLKGVDSTLKIQPAELGDSAMYLCASSLAGLAAYTQYFGPGTRLTVL.

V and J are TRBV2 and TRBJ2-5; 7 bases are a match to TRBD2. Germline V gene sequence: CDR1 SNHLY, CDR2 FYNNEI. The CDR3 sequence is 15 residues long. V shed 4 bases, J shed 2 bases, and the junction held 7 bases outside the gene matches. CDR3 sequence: CASSVQLAEQETQYF. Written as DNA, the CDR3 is TGTGCCAGCAGTGTGCAGCTAGCGGAACAAGAGACCCAGTACTTC.

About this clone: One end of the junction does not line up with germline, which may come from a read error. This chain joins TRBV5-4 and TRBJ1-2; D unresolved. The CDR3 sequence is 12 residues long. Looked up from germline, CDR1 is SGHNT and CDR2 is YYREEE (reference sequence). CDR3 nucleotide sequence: TGTGCCAGCAGATCCATCCTAGGATGGGAAGCCTTC. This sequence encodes CASRSILGWEAF.

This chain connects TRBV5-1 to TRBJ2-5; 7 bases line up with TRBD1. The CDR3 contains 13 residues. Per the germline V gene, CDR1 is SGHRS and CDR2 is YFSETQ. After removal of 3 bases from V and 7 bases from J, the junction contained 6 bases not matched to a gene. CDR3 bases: TGCGCCAGCAGCTCGACAGGGATTCCGACCCAGTACTTC. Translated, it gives CASSSTGIPTQYF. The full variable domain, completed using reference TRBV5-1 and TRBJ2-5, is KAGVTQTPRYLIKTRGQQVTLSCSPISGHRSVSWYQQTPGQGLQFLFEYFSETQRNKGNFPGRFSGRQFSNSRSEMNVSTLELGDSALYLCASSSTGIPTQYFGPGTRLLVL.

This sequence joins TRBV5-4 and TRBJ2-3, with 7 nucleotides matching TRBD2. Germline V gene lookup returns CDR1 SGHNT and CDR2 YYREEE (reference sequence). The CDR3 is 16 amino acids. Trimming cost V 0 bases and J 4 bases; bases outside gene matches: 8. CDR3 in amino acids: CASSLVGGRESDTQYF. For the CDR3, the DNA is TGTGCCAGCAGCTTGGTCGGCGGGAGAGAATCAGATACGCAGTATTTT.

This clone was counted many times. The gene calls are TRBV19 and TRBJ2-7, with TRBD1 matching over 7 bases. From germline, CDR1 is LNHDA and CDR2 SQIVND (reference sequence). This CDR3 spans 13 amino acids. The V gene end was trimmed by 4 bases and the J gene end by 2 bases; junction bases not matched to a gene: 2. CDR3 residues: CASSRDSTYEQYF. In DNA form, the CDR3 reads TGTGCCAGTAGTAGGGACAGTACCTACGAGCAGTACTTC.